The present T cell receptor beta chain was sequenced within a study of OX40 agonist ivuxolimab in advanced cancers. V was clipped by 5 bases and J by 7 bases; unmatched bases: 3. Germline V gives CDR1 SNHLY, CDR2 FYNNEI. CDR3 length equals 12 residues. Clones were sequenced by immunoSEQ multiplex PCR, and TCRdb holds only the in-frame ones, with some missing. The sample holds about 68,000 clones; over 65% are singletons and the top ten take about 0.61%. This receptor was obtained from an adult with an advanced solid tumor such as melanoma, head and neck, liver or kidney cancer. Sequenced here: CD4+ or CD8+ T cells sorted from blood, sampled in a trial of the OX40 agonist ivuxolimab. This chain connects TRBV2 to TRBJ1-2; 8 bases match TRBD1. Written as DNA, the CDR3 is TGTGCCAGCAGTTCGACAGGGGTTGGCTACACCTTC. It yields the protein CASSSTGVGYTF.